The 5 T cell receptor beta chains listed next were all sequenced from one sample in a study of PD-1 blockade in classical Hodgkin lymphoma (TCRdb year 2020). The time point label, read with the paper, signifies: newly diagnosed, previously untreated cHL patient sample. A Miltenyi CD8+ T cell isolation kit was used for magnetic negative selection to purify CD8+ T cells from thawed PBMCs. The protocol used for the library was the immunoSEQ multiplex PCR assay. This immuneACCESS table, as held by TCRdb, lists in-frame sequences with V and J called but not all clones. Of the missing ones, under half trace to an unresolved V gene in checked studies; the others have no known cause. Counted in this sample were about 21,000 clones; 87% of them appeared once. In total, the top ten clones hold about 7% of the sample. The specimen was CD8+ T cells from blood. The receptors were gathered from a human donor with classical Hodgkin lymphoma.

The chain joins TRBV23-1 to TRBJ2-7; a possible D gene is TRBD1 (6 bases). TRBV23-1 belongs to the ORF category, with a function that is uncertain. The CDR3 consists of 11 residues. V shed 8 bases and J shed 4 bases, with 9 bases lying between them. For the CDR3, the DNA is TGCGCCAGCCTAGGACAGTACGAGCAGTACTTC. It yields the protein CASLGQYEQYF.

This sequence joins TRBV5-6 and TRBJ2-3; TRBD2 aligns across 7 bases. Trimming cost V 4 bases and J 3 bases; bases outside gene matches: 11. This CDR3 contains 16 residues. Looked up from germline, CDR1 is SGHDT and CDR2 is YYEEEE. The CDR3, as DNA: TGTGCCAGCAGCCCCCCTGGCGGGGGTAGAACAGATACGCAGTATTTT. This encodes CASSPPGGGRTDTQYF.

V usage is TRBV5-6 and J usage is TRBJ1-2, with D possibly being TRBD1 (5 bases). Trimming cost V 4 bases and J 3 bases, with 19 bases left between them. CDR1 is SGHDT, CDR2 YYEEEE, per germline. This CDR3 is 16 amino acids long. CDR3 residues: CASSQTEGLSYYGYTF. DNA for the CDR3: TGTGCCAGCAGCCAGACGGAGGGGCTCAGCTACTATGGCTACACCTTC.

The genes are TRBV6-6 and TRBJ2-7; 8 bases align to TRBD1. This CDR3 is 14 amino acids long. Germline CDR1 is MNHNY and CDR2 is SVGAGI (reference sequence). V trimming: 6 bases; J trimming: 7 bases; junction bases outside the gene matches: 11. DNA of the CDR3: TGTGCCAGCAGCCCCGGGACAGGCCCCGGGGAGCAGTACTTC. Protein sequence: CASSPGTGPGEQYF.

This rearrangement joins TRBV21-1 to TRBJ2-3; the table gives TRBD2 as D, unverified against the DNA. TRBV21-1 constitutes a pseudogene. The CDR3 contains 18 residues. The CDR3 DNA is TGTGCCAGCAGCAAAAGTGTAGGACTAGCGCCAGCTGAAGATACGCAGTATTTT. This gives the protein CASSKSVGLAPAEDTQYF.